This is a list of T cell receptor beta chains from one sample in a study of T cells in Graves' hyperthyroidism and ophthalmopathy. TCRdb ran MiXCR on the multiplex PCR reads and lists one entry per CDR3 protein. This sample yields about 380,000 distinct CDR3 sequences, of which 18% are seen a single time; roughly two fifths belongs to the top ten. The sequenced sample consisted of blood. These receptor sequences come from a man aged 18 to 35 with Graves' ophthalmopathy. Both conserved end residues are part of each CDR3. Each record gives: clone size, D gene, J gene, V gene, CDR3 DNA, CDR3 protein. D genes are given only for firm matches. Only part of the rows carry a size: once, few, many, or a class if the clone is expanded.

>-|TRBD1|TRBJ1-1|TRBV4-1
TGCGCCAGCAGCACCCGACAGGGGTACACTGAAGCTTTCTTT
CASSTRQGYTEAFF
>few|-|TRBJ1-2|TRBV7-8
TGTGCCAGCAGCTTAGAAGGACGAGGGGGATTCGGTGGCTACACCTTC
CASSLEGRGGFGGYTF
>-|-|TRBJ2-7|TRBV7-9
TGTGCCAGCAGCTACACCGGGACTCGCATGGAGCAGTACTTC
CASSYTGTRMEQYF
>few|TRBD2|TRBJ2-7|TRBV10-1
TGCGCCAGCAGTGAGTTGGTTAGCGGGGGATCCGAGCAGTACTTC
CASSELVSGGSEQYF
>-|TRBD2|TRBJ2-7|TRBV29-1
TGCACCGCGGGGGAGACCTACGAGCAGTACTTC
CTAGETYEQYF
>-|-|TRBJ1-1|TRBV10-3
TGTGCCATCAGTGAGTCGGCAGGGACACCCGAAGCTTTCTTT
CAISESAGTPEAFF
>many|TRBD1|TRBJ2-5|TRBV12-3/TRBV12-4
TGTGCCAGCAGCCCCGTCCCCCGACAGGGGGTATCGGGGGAGACCCAGTACTTC
CASSPVPRQGVSGETQYF
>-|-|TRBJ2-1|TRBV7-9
TGTGCCAGCAGCTTCCTGACTTCCTACAATGAGCAGTTCTTC
CASSFLTSYNEQFF
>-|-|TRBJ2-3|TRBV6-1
TGTGCCAGCAGTTCGGGGGCCCCGCCTGATACGCAGTATTTT
CASSSGAPPDTQYF
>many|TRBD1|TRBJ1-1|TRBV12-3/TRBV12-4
TGTGCCAGCAGCCCGACAGGGGTTGAAGCTTTCTTT
CASSPTGVEAFF
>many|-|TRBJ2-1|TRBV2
TGTGCCAGTGCGGACATCCCCTTCAATGAGCAGTTCTTC
CASADIPFNEQFF
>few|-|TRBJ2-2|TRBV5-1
TGCGCCAGCAGCCCCTATTATACGAACACCGGGGAGCTGTTTTTT
CASSPYYTNTGELFF
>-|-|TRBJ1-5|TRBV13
TGTGCCAGCAGCCAGGGGCAGCTCAATCAGCCCCAGCATTTT
CASSQGQLNQPQHF
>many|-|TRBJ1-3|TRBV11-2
TGTGCCAGCAGCGGCGGGACGGTCTCTGGAAACACCATATATTTT
CASSGGTVSGNTIYF
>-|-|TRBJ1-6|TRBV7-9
TGTGCCAGCAGCTTAGGGTCAGGGCGAACGGGGGGCCTCCACTTT
CASSLGSGRTGGLHF
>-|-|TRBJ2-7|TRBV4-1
TGCGCCAGCAGCCATTCAGGGACCCAGGAGCAGTACTTC
CASSHSGTQEQYF
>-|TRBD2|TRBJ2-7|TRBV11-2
TGTGCCAGCAGCTTAGTGGGCCTAGCGGGAGGGCCGCTGTCCTACGAGCAGTACTTC
CASSLVGLAGGPLSYEQYF
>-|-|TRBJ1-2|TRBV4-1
TGCGCCAGCAGCCCTCGCGGTCAGCTTAACTATGGCTACACCTTC
CASSPRGQLNYGYTF
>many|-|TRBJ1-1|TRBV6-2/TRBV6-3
TGTGCCAGCAGTTACTCGATAGTTTCCGGCGGCTCGAGCGGCACTGAAGCTTTCTTT
CASSYSIVSGGSSGTEAFF
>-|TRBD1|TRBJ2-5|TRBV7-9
TGTGCCAGCAGCTTAGTCACCGACAGGGGAAGGGCGAGGGAGACCCAGTACTTC
CASSLVTDRGRARETQYF
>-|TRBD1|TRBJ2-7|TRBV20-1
TGCAGTGCTATCCAGGGGGCTAGCGAGCAGTACTTC
CSAIQGASEQYF
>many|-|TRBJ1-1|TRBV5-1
TGCGCCAGCAGCATCCAACAGGGCATGAACACTGAAGCTTTCTTT
CASSIQQGMNTEAFF
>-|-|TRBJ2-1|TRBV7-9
TGTGCCAGCAGCTTCGGCAGGGTTGGTGAGCGGTTCTTC
CASSFGRVGERFF
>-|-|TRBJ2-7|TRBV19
TGTGCCAGTAGTGATGGGAGAGACGAGCAGTACTTC
CASSDGRDEQYF
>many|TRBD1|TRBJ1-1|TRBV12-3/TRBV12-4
TGTGCCAGCAGTTTAAGGGGGCAGGGGGTTGCTGAAGCTTTCTTT
CASSLRGQGVAEAFF
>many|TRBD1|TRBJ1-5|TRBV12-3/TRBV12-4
TGTGCCAGCAGGTTCACCGGGTCTCCAGGGGGGAGGGGCAATCAGCCCCAGCATTTT
CASRFTGSPGGRGNQPQHF
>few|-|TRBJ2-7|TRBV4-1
TGCGCCAGCAGCCAGACAGGACAGCCCTACGAGCAGTACTTC
CASSQTGQPYEQYF
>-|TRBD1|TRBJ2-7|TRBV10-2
TGCGCCAGCAGACATGGGACAGGACGCCTATTCTACGAGCAGTACTTC
CASRHGTGRLFYEQYF
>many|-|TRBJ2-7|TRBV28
TGTGCCAGCAGCGCCGTGGGAGGGACCTTCGGGGGCTCGGACGAGCAGTACTTC
CASSAVGGTFGGSDEQYF
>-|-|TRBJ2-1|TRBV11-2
TGTGCCAGCAGCGAATATAGCGGCTACGAGCAGTTCTTC
CASSEYSGYEQFF
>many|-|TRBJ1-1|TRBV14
TGTGCCAGCAGCCAAAACTCAGGGTCTGGTGCGGAAGCTTTCTTT
CASSQNSGSGAEAFF
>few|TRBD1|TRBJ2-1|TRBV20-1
TGCAGAGCAACCGACAGGGCGTTTAGGAATGAGCAGTTCTTC
CRATDRAFRNEQFF
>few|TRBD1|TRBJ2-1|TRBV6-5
TGTGCCAGCAGTTACTCAACTCAGGGGGCGGGTGAGCAGTTCTTC
CASSYSTQGAGEQFF
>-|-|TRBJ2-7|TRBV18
TGTGCCAGCTCACACCCTAGCACCTACGAGCAGTACTTC
CASSHPSTYEQYF
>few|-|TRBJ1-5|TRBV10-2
TGCGCCACGCAATCGTATAGCAATCAGCCCCAGCATTTT
CATQSYSNQPQHF
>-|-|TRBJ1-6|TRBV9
TGTGCCAGCAGCGTAGCTGGGGGATATAATTCACCCCTCCACTTT
CASSVAGGYNSPLHF
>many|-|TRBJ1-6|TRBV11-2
TGTGCCAGCAGCTCCGGAGCCCCGGTACGGTCACCCCTCCACTTT
CASSSGAPVRSPLHF
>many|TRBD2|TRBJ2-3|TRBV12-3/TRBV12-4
TGTGCCAGCAGACTTAGCGGGGGAGGTACAGATACGCAGTATTTT
CASRLSGGGTDTQYF
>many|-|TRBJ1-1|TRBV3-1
TGTGCCAGCAGCCAAGTCCCCGATTTTAGTGAAGCTTTCTTT
CASSQVPDFSEAFF
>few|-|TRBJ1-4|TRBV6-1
TGTGCCAGCAGTTATACGGGGGGCACTAATGAAAAACTGTTTTTT
CASSYTGGTNEKLFF
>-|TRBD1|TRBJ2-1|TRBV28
TGTGCCAGCCTCCTTGAGGGACAGGGGGATTTCAATGAGCAGTTCTTC
CASLLEGQGDFNEQFF
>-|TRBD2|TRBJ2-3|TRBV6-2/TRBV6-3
TGTGCCAGCAGCGACGGGGGGGCGGGGGGGGCAGATACGCAGTATTTT
CASSDGGAGGADTQYF
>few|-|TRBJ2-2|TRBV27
TGTGCCAGCAGTATGGGAGCCGGGGAGCTGTTTTTT
CASSMGAGELFF
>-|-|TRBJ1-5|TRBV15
TGTGCCACCAGCAGAGATAGGTCGCAGAATCAGCCCCAGCATTTT
CATSRDRSQNQPQHF
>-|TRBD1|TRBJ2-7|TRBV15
TGTGCCACCAGCGGGTTGGGACAGGGCCTCACCTACGAGCAGTACTTC
CATSGLGQGLTYEQYF
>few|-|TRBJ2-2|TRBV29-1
TGCAGCGCGGAGGGTGCGGGGGCGGTGGCCGGGGAGCTGTTTTTT
CSAEGAGAVAGELFF
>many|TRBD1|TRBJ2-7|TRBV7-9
TGTGCCAGCAGCTTAGTGGGACAGGGGGTCAACGAGCAGTACTTC
CASSLVGQGVNEQYF
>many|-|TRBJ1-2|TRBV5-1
TGCGCCAGCAGCTTGGTCACCCAAACGGAAGGCTACACCTTC
CASSLVTQTEGYTF
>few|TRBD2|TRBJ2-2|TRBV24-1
TGTGCCACCAGAGGGACTAGCGGGGGGGCCTCGTTCACCGGGGAGCTGTTTTTT
CATRGTSGGASFTGELFF
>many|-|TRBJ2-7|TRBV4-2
TGTGCCAGCAGCCAAGGGGCAGAGCAGTACTTC
CASSQGAEQYF
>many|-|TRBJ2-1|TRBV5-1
TGCGCCAGCAGCTTAGGGGACTTTCAAGAGCAGTTCTTC
CASSLGDFQEQFF
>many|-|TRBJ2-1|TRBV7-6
TGTGCCAGCAGCTTAGCGGGACGGTCTGAGCAGTTCTTC
CASSLAGRSEQFF
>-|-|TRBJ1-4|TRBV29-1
TGCAGCGTGAACGACCACAGTGCAACTAGTGAAAAACTGTTTTTT
CSVNDHSATSEKLFF
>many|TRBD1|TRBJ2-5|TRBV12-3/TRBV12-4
TGTGCCAGCAGTTTAGTTGGGACAGGGCCTGCCGAGACCCAGTACTTC
CASSLVGTGPAETQYF
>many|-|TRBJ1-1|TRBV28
TGTGCCAGCAGTTACTCCACCCCAGGGACTTCGGAAGCTTTCTTT
CASSYSTPGTSEAFF
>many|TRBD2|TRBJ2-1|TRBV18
TGTGCCAGCTCACTGATCGGGGGGACCTCCTACAATGAGCAGTTCTTC
CASSLIGGTSYNEQFF